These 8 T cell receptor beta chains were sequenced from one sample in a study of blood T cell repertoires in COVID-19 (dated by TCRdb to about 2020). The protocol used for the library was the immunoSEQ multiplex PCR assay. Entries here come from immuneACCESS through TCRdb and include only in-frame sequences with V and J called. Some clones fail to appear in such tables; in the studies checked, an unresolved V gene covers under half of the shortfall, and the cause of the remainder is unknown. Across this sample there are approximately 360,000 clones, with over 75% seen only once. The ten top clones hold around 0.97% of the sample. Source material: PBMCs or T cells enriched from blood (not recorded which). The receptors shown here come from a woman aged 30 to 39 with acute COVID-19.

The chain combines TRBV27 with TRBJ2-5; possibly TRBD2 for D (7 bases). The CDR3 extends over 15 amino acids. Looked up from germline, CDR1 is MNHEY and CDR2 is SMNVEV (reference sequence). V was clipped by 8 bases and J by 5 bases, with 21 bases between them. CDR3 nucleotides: TGTGCCAGCTGTCCCCATTGGGGGGGCCGGGAGACCCAGTACTTC. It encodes CASCPHWGGRETQYF.

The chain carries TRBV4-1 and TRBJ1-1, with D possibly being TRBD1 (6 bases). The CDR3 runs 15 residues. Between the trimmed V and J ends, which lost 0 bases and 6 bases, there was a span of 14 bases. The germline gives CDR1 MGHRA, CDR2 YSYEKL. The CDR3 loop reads CASSQEATGGSEAFF. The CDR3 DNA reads TGCGCCAGCAGCCAAGAGGCTACGGGGGGCTCTGAAGCTTTCTTT.

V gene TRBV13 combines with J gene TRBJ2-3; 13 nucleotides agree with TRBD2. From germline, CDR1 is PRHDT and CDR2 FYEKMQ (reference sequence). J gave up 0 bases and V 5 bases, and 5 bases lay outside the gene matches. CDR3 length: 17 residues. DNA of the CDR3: TGTGCCAGCAGCGGACTAGCGGGGGCCCCAAGCACAGATACGCAGTATTTT. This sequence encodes CASSGLAGAPSTDTQYF.

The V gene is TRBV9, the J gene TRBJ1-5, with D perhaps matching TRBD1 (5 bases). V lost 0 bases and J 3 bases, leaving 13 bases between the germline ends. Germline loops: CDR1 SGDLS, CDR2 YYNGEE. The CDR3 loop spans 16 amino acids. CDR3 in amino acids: CASSVGPDRYNQPQHF. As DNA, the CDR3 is TGTGCCAGCAGCGTAGGTCCCGACAGATACAATCAGCCCCAGCATTTT. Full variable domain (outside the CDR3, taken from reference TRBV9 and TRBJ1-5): DSGVTQTPKHLITATGQRVTLRCSPRSGDLSVYWYQQSLDQGLQFLIQYYNGEERAKGNILERFSAQQFPDLHSELNLSSLELGDSALYFCASSVGPDRYNQPQHFGDGTRLSIL.

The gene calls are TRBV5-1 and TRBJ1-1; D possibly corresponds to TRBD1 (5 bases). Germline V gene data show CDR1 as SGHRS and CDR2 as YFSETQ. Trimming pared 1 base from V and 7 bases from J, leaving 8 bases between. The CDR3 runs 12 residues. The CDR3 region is CASSLLQGEAFF. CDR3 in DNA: TGCGCCAGCAGCTTGTTGCAGGGTGAAGCTTTCTTT.

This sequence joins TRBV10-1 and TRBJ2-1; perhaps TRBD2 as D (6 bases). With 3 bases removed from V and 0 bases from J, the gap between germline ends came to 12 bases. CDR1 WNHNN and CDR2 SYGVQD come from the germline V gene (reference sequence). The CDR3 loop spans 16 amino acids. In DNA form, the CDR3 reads TGCGCCAGCAGTGACCCCGGGGGTAGCTCCTACAATGAGCAGTTCTTC. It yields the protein CASSDPGGSSYNEQFF.

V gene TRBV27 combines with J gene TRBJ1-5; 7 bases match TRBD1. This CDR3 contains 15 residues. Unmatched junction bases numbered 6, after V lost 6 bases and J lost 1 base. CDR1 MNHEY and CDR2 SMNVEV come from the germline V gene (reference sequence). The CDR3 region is CASRQGGGSNQPQHF. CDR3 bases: TGTGCCAGCAGACAAGGGGGCGGGAGCAATCAGCCCCAGCATTTT.

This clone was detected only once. The CDR3: CASSPLGLGVGNEQFF. The CDR3 DNA reads as TGTGCCAGCAGCCCCCTAGGACTAGGCGTGGGCAATGAGCAGTTCTTC. This chain uses TRBV27 with TRBJ2-1, with TRBD2 matching over 7 bases. This CDR3 region has 16 residues. J gave up 6 bases and V 6 bases, and 14 bases lay outside the gene matches. Germline CDR1 is MNHEY and CDR2 is SMNVEV (reference sequence).